These T cell receptor beta chains were read from a single sample in a study of blood T cells in healthy people across ages. Each CDR3 protein is one row after TCRdb ran MiXCR on the 5' RACE reads. The sample has around 900,000 distinct CDR3 sequences; less than 35% are singletons. The source material was blood. Source of these receptors: a woman of 80 years or more in good health. CDR3s include the opening cysteine and the closing phenylalanine or tryptophan. A D gene is named only where the DNA matches it firmly. A row's size may be missing; if present it is once, few, many or a size class.

size | J | D | V | CDR3 | DNA
few | TRBJ1-4 | TRBD1 | TRBV3-1 | CASSLRQGEKLFF | TGTGCCAGCAGCCTAAGACAGGGTGAAAAACTGTTTTTT
many | TRBJ1-2 | - | TRBV2 | CASSPTALAYYGYTF | TGTGCCAGCAGCCCAACTGCTCTGGCCTACTATGGCTACACCTTC
many | TRBJ2-5 | - | TRBV11-3 | CASSSSGLETQYF | TGTGCCAGCAGCTCCAGCGGGTTGGAGACCCAGTACTTC
- | TRBJ2-1 | TRBD1 | TRBV12-3/TRBV12-4 | CAGRGRVSYNEQFF | TGTGCCGGCAGGGGGCGGGTCTCCTACAATGAGCAGTTCTTC
- | TRBJ2-1 | TRBD2 | TRBV6-2/TRBV6-3 | CASSPPGLATFNEQFF | TGTGCCAGCAGTCCACCGGGACTAGCGACTTTCAATGAGCAGTTCTTC
many | TRBJ2-1 | - | TRBV5-1 | CASSTPSAYYNEQFF | TGCGCCAGCAGCACCCCTAGCGCATACTACAATGAGCAGTTCTTC
- | TRBJ1-1 | - | TRBV5-5 | CASSLVVGGVGTEAFF | TGTGCCAGCAGCTTGGTGGTTGGGGGGGTCGGCACTGAAGCTTTCTTT
many | TRBJ2-3 | TRBD2 | TRBV9 | CASSPGLAGGVTDTQYF | TGTGCCAGCAGCCCCGGACTAGCGGGGGGTGTCACAGATACGCAGTATTTT
- | TRBJ2-2 | - | TRBV6-2/TRBV6-3 | CASSYSTGMKLFF | TGTGCCAGCAGTTACTCGACAGGAATGAAGCTGTTTTTT
many | TRBJ2-1 | TRBD1 | TRBV6-2/TRBV6-3 | CASSYAGQGVSYNEQFF | TGTGCCAGCAGTTACGCGGGACAGGGTGTTTCCTACAATGAGCAGTTCTTC
- | TRBJ1-1 | TRBD1 | TRBV7-2 | CASSGTGGLNTEAFF | TGTGCCAGCAGCGGGACAGGGGGCTTGAACACTGAAGCTTTCTTT
- | TRBJ2-7 | - | TRBV9 | CASSVAGRGYERYF | TGTGCCAGCAGCGTAGCGGGCAGGGGCTACGAGCGGTACTTC
- | TRBJ1-2 | TRBD1 | TRBV14 | CASSQGTGGRYGYTF | TGTGCCAGCAGCCAGGGGACAGGGGGCCGCTATGGCTACACCTTC